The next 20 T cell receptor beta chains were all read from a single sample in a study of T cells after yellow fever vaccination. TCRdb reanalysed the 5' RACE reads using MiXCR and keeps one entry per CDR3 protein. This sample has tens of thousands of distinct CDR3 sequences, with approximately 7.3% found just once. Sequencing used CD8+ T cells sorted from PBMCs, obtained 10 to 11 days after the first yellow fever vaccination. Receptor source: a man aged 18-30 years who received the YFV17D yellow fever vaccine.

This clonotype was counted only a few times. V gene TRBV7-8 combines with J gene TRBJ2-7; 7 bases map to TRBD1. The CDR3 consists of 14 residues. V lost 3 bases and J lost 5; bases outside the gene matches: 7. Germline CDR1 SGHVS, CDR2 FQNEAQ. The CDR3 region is CASSFEDRADEQYV. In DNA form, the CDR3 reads TGTGCCAGCAGCTTCGAAGACAGGGCTGACGAGCAGTACGTC.

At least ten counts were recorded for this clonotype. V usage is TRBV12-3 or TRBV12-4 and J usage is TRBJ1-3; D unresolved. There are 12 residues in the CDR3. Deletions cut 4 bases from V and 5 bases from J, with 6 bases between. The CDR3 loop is CASSSPRNTIYF. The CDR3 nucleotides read TGTGCCAGCAGTTCGCCCCGAAACACCATATATTTT.

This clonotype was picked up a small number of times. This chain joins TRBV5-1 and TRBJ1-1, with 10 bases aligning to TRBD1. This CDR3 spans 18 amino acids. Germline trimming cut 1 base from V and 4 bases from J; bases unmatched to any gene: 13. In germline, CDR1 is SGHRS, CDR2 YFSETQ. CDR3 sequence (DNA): TGCGCCAGCAGCTTGAAATCACCGACAGGGGGCAGCGGCACTGAAGCTTTCTTT. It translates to CASSLKSPTGGSGTEAFF.

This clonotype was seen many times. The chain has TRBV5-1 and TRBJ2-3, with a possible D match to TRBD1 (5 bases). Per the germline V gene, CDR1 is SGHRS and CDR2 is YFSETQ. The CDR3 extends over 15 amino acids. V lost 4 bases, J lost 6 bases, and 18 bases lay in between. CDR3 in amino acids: CASSNGASDMDTQYF. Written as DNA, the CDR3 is TGCGCCAGCAGCAATGGGGCTAGTGATATGGATACGCAGTATTTT.

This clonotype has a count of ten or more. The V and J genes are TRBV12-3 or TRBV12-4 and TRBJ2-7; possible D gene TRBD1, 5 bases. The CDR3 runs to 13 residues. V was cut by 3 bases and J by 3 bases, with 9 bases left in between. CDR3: CASSLTEVYEQYF. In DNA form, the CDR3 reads TGTGCCAGCAGTTTGACAGAAGTCTACGAGCAGTACTTC.

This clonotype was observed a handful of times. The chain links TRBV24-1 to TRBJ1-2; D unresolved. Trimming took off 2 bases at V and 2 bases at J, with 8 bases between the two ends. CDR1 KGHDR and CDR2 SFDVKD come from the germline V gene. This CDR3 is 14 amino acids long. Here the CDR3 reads CATSDSGRNYGYTF. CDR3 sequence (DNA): TGTGCCACCAGTGATTCCGGCAGAAACTATGGCTACACCTTC.

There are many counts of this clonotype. In nucleotides, the CDR3 is TGCGCCAGCAGCCAAGGTATCATCGGCGAGGTTCGTGAGCAGTTCTTC. This sequence encodes CASSQGIIGEVREQFF. This chain joins TRBV4-3 and TRBJ2-1; D ambiguous. CDR1 and CDR2 (germline): LGHNA, YSLEER. The germline V and J ends were trimmed by 1 base and 9 bases, with 19 bases remaining between them. The CDR3 runs to 16 residues.

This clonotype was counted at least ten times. In nucleotides, the CDR3 is TGTGCCAGCAGTTACATCGATGAGCAGTTCTTC. Its translation: CASSYIDEQFF. The J gene is TRBJ2-1, the V gene TRBV6-2 or TRBV6-3, with unresolved D. There are 11 residues in the CDR3. Per the germline V gene, CDR1 is MNHEY and CDR2 is SVGEGT. V lost 2 bases and J 8 bases, leaving 4 bases between the germline ends.

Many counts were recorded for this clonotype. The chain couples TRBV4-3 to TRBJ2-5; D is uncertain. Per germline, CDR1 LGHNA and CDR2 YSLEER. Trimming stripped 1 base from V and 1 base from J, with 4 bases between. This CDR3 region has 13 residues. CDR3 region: CASSQGTQETQYF. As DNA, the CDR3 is TGCGCCAGCAGCCAAGGTACCCAAGAGACCCAGTACTTC.

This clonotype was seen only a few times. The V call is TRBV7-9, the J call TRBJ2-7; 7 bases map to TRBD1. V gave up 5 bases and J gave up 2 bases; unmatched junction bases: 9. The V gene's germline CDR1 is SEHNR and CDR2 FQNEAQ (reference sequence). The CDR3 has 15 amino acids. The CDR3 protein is CASSRETGRAYEQYF. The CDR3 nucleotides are TGTGCCAGCAGCCGAGAGACAGGGCGCGCCTACGAGCAGTACTTC.

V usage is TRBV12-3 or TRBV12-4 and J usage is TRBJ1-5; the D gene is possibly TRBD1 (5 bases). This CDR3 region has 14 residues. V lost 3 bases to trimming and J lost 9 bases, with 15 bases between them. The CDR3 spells CASSLARGVLPQHF. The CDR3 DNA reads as TGTGCCAGCAGTTTGGCCCGAGGGGTTCTGCCCCAGCATTTT.

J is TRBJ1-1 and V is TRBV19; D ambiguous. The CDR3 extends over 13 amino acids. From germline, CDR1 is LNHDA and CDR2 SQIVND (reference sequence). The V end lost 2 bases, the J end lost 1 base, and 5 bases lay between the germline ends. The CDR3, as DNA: TGTGCCAGTAGTATATCGTCGAACACTGAAGCTTTCTTT. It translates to CASSISSNTEAFF.

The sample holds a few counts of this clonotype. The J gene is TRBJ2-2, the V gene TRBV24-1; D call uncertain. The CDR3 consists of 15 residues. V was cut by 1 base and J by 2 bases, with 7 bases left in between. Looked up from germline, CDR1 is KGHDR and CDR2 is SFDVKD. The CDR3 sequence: CATSDFPLNTGELFF. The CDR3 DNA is TGTGCCACCAGTGATTTTCCACTAAACACCGGGGAGCTGTTTTTT.

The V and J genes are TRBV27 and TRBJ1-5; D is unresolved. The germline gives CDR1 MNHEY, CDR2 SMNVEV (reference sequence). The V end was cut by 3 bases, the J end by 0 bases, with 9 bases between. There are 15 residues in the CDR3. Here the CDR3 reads CASSFIGLSNQPQHF. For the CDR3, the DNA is TGTGCCAGCAGTTTTATCGGTCTTAGCAATCAGCCCCAGCATTTT.

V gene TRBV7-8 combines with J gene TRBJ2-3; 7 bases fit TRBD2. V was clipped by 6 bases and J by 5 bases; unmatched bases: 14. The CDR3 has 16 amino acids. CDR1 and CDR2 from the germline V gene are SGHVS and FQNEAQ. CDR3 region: CASSPYRDYQKDTQYF. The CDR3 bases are TGTGCCAGCAGTCCTTACCGGGACTATCAGAAAGATACGCAGTATTTT.

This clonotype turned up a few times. CDR3 protein: CASSPRDSGGYF. CDR3 in DNA: TGCGCCAGCAGCCCCCGGGACTCGGGGGGGTACTTC. The J gene is TRBJ2-5, the V gene TRBV4-3; 7 positions agree with TRBD2. The CDR3 sequence is 12 residues long. V lost 4 bases to trimming and J lost 13 bases; unmatched junction nucleotides: 9. Germline CDR1 LGHNA, CDR2 YSLEER.

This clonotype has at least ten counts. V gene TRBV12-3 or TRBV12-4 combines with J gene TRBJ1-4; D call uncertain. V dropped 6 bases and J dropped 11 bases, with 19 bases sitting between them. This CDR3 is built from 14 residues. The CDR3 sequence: CASSRTRGEAKLFF. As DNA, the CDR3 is TGTGCCAGCAGCCGAACGCGGGGAGAGGCGAAACTGTTTTTT.

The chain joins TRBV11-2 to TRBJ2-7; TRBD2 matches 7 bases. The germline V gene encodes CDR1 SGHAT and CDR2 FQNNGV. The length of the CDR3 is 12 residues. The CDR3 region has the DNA TGTGCCAGCAGCCCCGGGGGGTCGGACGTACCCGTC. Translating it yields CASSPGGSDVPV.

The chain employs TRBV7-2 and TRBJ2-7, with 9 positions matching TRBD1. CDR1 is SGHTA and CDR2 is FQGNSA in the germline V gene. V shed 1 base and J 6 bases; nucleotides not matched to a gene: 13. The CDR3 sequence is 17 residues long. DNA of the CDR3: TGTGCCAGCAGCTTAGAGGGGACAGGGCCGTCCGGTTCCGAGCAGTACTTC. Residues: CASSLEGTGPSGSEQYF. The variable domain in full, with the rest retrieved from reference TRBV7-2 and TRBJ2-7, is GAGVSQSPSNKVTEKGKDVELRCDPISGHTALYWYRQSLGQGLEFLIYFQGNSAPDKSGLPSDRFSAERTGGSVSTLTIQRTQQEDSAVYLCASSLEGTGPSGSEQYFGPGTRLTVT.

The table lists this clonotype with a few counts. This CDR3 reads CASSLLFGTNEKLFF. CDR3 nucleotides: TGTGCCAGCAGCTTATTGTTTGGAACTAATGAAAAACTGTTTTTT. V usage is TRBV7-6 and J usage is TRBJ1-4, with D hard to call. Germline values: CDR1 SGHVS, CDR2 FNYEAQ. CDR3 size: 15 residues. The V gene lost 2 bases and the J gene lost 1 base, with 8 bases spanning the gap.